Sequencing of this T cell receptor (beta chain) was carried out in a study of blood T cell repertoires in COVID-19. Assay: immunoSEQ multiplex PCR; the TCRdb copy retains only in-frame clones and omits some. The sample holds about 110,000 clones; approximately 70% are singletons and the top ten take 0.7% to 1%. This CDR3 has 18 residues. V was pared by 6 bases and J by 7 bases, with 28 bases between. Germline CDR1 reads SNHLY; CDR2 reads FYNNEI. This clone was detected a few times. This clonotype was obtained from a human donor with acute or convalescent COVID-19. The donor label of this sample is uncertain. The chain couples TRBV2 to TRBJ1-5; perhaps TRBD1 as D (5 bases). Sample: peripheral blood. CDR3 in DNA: TGTGCCAGCAGCCCAAGCCCCCCGGACATGCGTGATGGACAGCCCCAGCATTTT. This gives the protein CASSPSPPDMRDGQPQHF.